The clone carrying this TCR beta chain was counted only a few times. What it recognizes is unknown. Sequencing templates came from extracted RNA that was reverse transcribed into cDNA. TCRdb's copy holds only in-frame clones and misses some; the assay was immunoSEQ multiplex PCR. The sample lists roughly 140,000 clones, around 50% occurring once. The sample belongs to a study of CD8+ T cells in alopecia areata. Study context: The drug, oral tofacitinib, was given to treated patients at 5 to 10 mg twice daily.

From alopecia areata patients, lesional scalp punch biopsies and peripheral blood were collected. Study conclusions and caveats: Scalp sequencing also captures normal skin's resident alphabeta T cells.

The CDR3 extends over 11 amino acids. Germline V gives CDR1 SQVTM, CDR2 ANQGSEA. With 6 bases clipped from V and 12 bases from J, the junction kept 6 bases outside the gene matches. The chain couples TRBV29-1 to TRBJ2-1, with 9 bases that match TRBD1. This receptor was identified in a human donor with alopecia areata. The sample was CD8+ T cells sorted from blood, taken at week 0. In DNA, the CDR3 is TGCAGCGTAGAGGACAGGGGCGGGCAGTTCTTC. Amino acid sequence: CSVEDRGGQFF.